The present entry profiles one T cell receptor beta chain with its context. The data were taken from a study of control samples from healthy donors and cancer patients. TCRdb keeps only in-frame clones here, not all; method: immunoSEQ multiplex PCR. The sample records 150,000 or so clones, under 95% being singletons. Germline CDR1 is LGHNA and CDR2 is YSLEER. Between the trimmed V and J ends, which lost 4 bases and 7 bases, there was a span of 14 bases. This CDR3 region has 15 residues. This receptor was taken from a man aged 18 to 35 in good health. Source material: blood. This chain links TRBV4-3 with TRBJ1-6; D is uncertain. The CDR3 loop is CASSRRWQENSPLHF. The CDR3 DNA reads TGCGCCAGCAGCCGTCGGTGGCAGGAAAATTCACCCCTCCACTTT.